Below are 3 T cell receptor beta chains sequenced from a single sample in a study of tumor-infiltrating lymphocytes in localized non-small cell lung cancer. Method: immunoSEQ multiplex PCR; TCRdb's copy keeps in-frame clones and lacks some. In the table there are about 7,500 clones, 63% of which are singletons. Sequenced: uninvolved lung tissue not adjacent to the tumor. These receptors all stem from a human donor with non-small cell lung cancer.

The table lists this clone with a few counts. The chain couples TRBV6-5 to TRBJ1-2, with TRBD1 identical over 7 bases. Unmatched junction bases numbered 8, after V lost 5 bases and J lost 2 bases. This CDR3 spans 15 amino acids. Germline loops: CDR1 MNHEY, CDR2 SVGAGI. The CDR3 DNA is TGTGCCAGCAGTCCTCTCGAGACAGGGAACTATGGCTACACCTTC. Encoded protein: CASSPLETGNYGYTF.

CDR3 loop: CASTTWGWTEAFF. The DNA for the CDR3 is TGTGCCAGCACCACGTGGGGGTGGACTGAAGCTTTCTTT. The rearrangement links TRBV7-9 to TRBJ1-1; tentative D call: TRBD1 (5 bases). Trimming stripped 7 bases from V and 5 bases from J, with 14 bases between. The CDR3 contains 13 residues. The germline CDR1 and CDR2 sequences are SEHNR and FQNEAQ (reference sequence).

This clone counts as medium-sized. In DNA form, the CDR3 reads TGTGCCAGCAGTGTTTTGGGGGACACTGAAGCTTTCTTT. Amino acid sequence: CASSVLGDTEAFF. This sequence joins TRBV6-1 and TRBJ1-1; the D gene is possibly TRBD1 (5 bases). The V gene's germline CDR1 is MNHNS and CDR2 SASEGT. V shed 4 bases and J shed 3 bases, with 9 bases lying between them. The CDR3 is 13 amino acids.